This TCR beta chain comes out of a study of T cells after posttransplantation cyclophosphamide (dated by TCRdb to 2015 to 2016). With regard to the full study: T cell repertoire reconstitution was tracked by TRB sequencing after myeloablative bone marrow transplantation in which posttransplantation cyclophosphamide was used as GVHD prophylaxis. TRB sequencing was also done on up to about 3 additional blood samples from 2 to 5.2 years after transplant in 3 patients, and on pretransplant blood from a handful of patients. Public TRB sequences were queried against a database of over 3,600 sequences associated with responses to pathogens, tumor antigens, self-antigens and alloantigens. TRB sequencing was performed on blood from all 35 or so PTCy patients with 1-year posttransplant specimens. Antigen receptor sequencing was done on samples from about 34 PTCy-treated patients and from under 20 related bone marrow donors of those patients. Because TRA and TRB clonality correlated tightly in about 9 samples, the subsequent TCR analyses were limited to TRB only. Overall study outcomes, separate from this receptor: The TRB repertoires of T cells infiltrating skin or GI tract showed only limited overlap with the TRB repertoires of T cells in blood. Across roughly 45 patients, recipient CMV seropositivity and CMV reactivation were highly associated with TRB clonality; PTCy diversity was similar to CNI/methotrexate controls. Donor-recipient similarity was low at 1-2 months but rose over the first year, and later blood repertoires were often dominated by donor CD8+ memory clones.

About this clone: The antigen this receptor binds is unknown. Base qualities are not at hand, and no much larger clone is one base apart.

Genomic DNA was used for TRB sequencing, which was performed with the immunoSEQ assay at survey resolution or with the hsTCRB kit. The authors processed their data as follows. The immunoSEQ software handled initial read processing, and the LymphoSeq R package was used for repertoire analyses. Clonality was computed as 1 minus normalized Shannon entropy; Gini coefficient was also calculated for each TRB dataset. To infer phenotypes in unsorted samples, TRB sequences from sorted subsets of the recipient or donor were mapped onto unsorted samples from the same recipient. Not all clones reach the TCRdb copy of this immuneACCESS table, which keeps in-frame sequences only. Checked studies attribute under half of the gap to unresolved V genes and leave the rest unexplained. V and J calls and clone size are those listed in that table; D and trimming were worked out from the DNA. This sample has just over 15,000 clones in its table, and approximately 88% of those were observed once. In total, the top ten clones hold about 4.7% of the sample.

The control cohort consisted of under 13 patients who had myeloablative marrow transplants with methotrexate plus a calcineurin inhibitor and who were sampled 1 year after transplant. Peripheral blood and bone marrow mononuclear cells were isolated by Ficoll-Hypaque density centrifugation and were cryopreserved. The CDR3 contains 14 residues, cysteine and phenylalanine counted. Only the CDR3 DNA is retained, 42 bases long and in frame from the first base. Looking up the germline V gene yields CDR1 LGHNA and CDR2 YNFKEQ. Unmatched junction bases come to 11, with V trimmed by 9 bases and J by 5 bases.

The chain is encoded by TRBV4-2 joined to TRBJ1-1, and TRBD1 aligns with 8 junction nucleotides. The material was PBMCs, obtained 371 days after allogeneic stem cell transplant with calcineurin inhibitor and methotrexate. The sequence derives from a male patient younger than 30 who received an allogeneic stem cell transplant from a related donor, was CMV-positive, and had no GVHD. After a transplant, certain T cells may trace back to the graft donor. The bases are TGTGCCAGTGAGAGGGAACGACAGGGGACTGAAGCTTTCTTT. Protein translation: CASERERQGTEAFF.